The 9 T cell receptor beta chains listed next were all sequenced from one sample in a study of T cell responses to AZD1222 COVID-19 vaccine (dated by TCRdb to 2020 to 2023). The time point label corresponds to: baseline before first vaccination. Library prep was done by the immunoSEQ multiplex PCR assay. TCRdb limited this immuneACCESS table to in-frame rearrangements with V and J called. A share of clones is missing; checked studies link under half to unresolved V genes, and the rest is unexplained. The sample table records approximately 150,000 clones; more than 85% of these occur just once. The ten biggest clones cover about 2.3% of the sample. Sequenced material: peripheral blood, taken on day 0 of AZD1222 vaccination. The source is an adult in good health.

J is TRBJ1-6 and V is TRBV6-2 or TRBV6-3, with 7 bases aligning to TRBD1. This CDR3 is built from 13 residues. CDR1 is MNHEY and CDR2 is SVGEGT in the germline V gene. Trimming removed 4 bases from V and 7 bases from J; junction bases left unmatched: 1. The chain's CDR3 is CASSSGQNSPLHF. CDR3 DNA: TGTGCCAGCAGTTCGGGACAGAATTCACCCCTCCACTTT.

V gene TRBV3-1 (or the pseudogene TRBV3-2) combines with J gene TRBJ2-2; TRBD1 agrees at 7 bases. CDR1 and CDR2 from the germline V gene are LGHDT and YNNKEL (reference sequence). V shed 2 bases, J shed 0 bases, and the junction held 3 bases outside the gene matches. The CDR3 covers 16 residues. The CDR3 loop reads CASSQFTGANTGELFF. In nucleotides, the CDR3 is TGTGCCAGCAGCCAATTTACAGGGGCGAACACCGGGGAGCTGTTTTTT.

J is TRBJ2-7 and V is TRBV7-9, with 14 nucleotides matching TRBD2. The CDR3 has 17 residues. V lost 5 bases to trimming and J lost 3 bases; unmatched junction nucleotides: 9. Per the germline V gene, CDR1 is SEHNR and CDR2 is FQNEAQ (reference sequence). DNA for the CDR3: TGTGCCAGCAGCCAAGGGACTAGCGGGAGTAGAAGCTACGAGCAGTACTTC. Protein: CASSQGTSGSRSYEQYF.

This clone was picked up a small number of times. The V gene is TRBV2, the J gene TRBJ1-2, with D uncertain. From germline, CDR1 is SNHLY and CDR2 FYNNEI. CDR3 length equals 14 residues. Trimming took off 1 base at V and 6 bases at J, with 12 bases between the two ends. For the CDR3, the DNA is TGTGCCAGCAGTGAAGGGCTTTATAATGATGGCTACACCTTC. Its protein product is CASSEGLYNDGYTF.

The chain carries TRBV2 and TRBJ1-5; D is uncertain. V lost 5 bases and J lost 5, with 19 bases in between. Germline CDR1 SNHLY, CDR2 FYNNEI. The CDR3 contains 16 residues. CDR3 sequence reads: CASSKDAGYVDQPQHF. The CDR3 coding sequence is TGTGCCAGCAGTAAAGATGCCGGCTATGTGGATCAGCCCCAGCATTTT.

The chain uses TRBV10-3 and TRBJ1-2; D is possibly TRBD1 (6 bases). V shed 3 bases and J shed 4 bases, with 6 bases lying between them. This CDR3 comprises 12 residues. Germline V CDR1 and CDR2: ENHRY, SYGVKD. DNA for the CDR3: TGTGCCATCAGTGACAGGGGCTATGGCTACACCTTC. Amino acid sequence: CAISDRGYGYTF.

In its sample, this clone was seen once. The chain uses TRBV7-8 and TRBJ2-7; D is undetermined. Germline CDR1 is SGHVS and CDR2 is FQNEAQ. The CDR3 covers 11 residues. V lost 8 bases and J lost 0, with 5 bases in between. The CDR3 loop reads CASETSYEQYF. CDR3 DNA: TGTGCCAGCGAGACCTCCTACGAGCAGTACTTC.

The CDR3 reads CASRRGTSGTWGTDTQYF. DNA of the CDR3: TGTGCCAGCAGGCGAGGGACTAGCGGAACCTGGGGCACAGATACGCAGTATTTT. The gene calls are TRBV28 and TRBJ2-3, with 11 bases aligning to TRBD2. The CDR3 sequence is 18 residues long. Germline CDR1 reads MDHEN; CDR2 reads SYDVKM. Trimming at V came to 6 bases and at J to 1 base, leaving 12 bases not matched to a gene. Supplemented by reference TRBV28 and TRBJ2-3, the full variable domain reads DVKVTQSSRYLVKRTGEKVFLECVQDMDHENMFWYRQDPGLGLRLIYFSYDVKMKEKGDIPEGYSVSREKKERFSLILESASTNQTSMYLCASRRGTSGTWGTDTQYFGPGTRLTVL.

The rearrangement joins TRBV4-2 to TRBJ2-2; tentatively, D is TRBD1 (6 bases). Germline values: CDR1 LGHNA, CDR2 YNFKEQ. Trimming left V 1 base short and J 2 bases short, with 8 bases between. This CDR3 comprises 15 residues. CDR3 protein: CASSQGQVNTGELFF. Here the CDR3 DNA reads TGTGCCAGCAGCCAAGGACAGGTCAACACCGGGGAGCTGTTTTTT.